This T cell receptor (beta chain) was captured in a study of T cell responses to AZD1222 COVID-19 vaccine. Overall study findings and caveats: Clonal diversity may have been underestimated in mostly white British donors.

V lost 2 bases, J lost 8 bases, and 6 bases lay in between. The CDR3 loop spans 11 amino acids. As for this clone: What it recognizes is unknown.

Sequencing was performed with immunoSEQ multiplex PCR; in TCRdb, only in-frame clones are kept and a portion is missing. Counted here are some 200,000 clones, about 93% occurring once; the ten biggest clones make up more than 0.8%. This sequence originates from an adult in good health. The sequenced sample was peripheral blood, obtained on day 0 of MenACWY control vaccination. The chain is built from TRBV12-3 or TRBV12-4 and TRBJ1-2, with D possibly TRBD1 on 5 matching bases. In DNA, the CDR3 is TGTGCCAGCAGTTTAAGGGGAGGCTACACCTTC. The encoded protein is CASSLRGGYTF.